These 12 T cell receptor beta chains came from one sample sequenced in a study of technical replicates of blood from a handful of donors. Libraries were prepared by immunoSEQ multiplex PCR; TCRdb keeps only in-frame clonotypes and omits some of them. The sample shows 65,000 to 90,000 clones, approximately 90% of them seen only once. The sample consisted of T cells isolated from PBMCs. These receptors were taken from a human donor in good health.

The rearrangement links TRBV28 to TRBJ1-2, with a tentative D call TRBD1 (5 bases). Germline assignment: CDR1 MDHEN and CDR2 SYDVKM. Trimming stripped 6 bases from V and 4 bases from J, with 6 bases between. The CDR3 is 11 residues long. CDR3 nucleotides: TGTGCCAGCAGGGGGCCCTATGGCTACACCTTC. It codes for CASRGPYGYTF.

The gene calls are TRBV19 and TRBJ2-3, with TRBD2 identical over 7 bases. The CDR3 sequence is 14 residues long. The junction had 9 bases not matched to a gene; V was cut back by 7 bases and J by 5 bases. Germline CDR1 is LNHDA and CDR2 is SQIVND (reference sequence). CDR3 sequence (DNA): TGTGCCAGTAACGCCGGACTAGTCAAAGATACGCAGTATTTT. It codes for CASNAGLVKDTQYF.

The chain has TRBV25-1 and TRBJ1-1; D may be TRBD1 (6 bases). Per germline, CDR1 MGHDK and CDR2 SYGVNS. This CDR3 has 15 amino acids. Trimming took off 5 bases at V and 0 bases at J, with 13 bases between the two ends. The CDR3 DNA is TGTGCCAGCAGTTTTGACAGGTTGATGAACACTGAAGCTTTCTTT. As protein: CASSFDRLMNTEAFF.

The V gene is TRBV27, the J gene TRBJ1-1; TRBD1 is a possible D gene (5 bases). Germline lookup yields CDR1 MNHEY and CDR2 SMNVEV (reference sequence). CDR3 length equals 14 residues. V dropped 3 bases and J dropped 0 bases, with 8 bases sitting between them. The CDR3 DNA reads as TGTGCCAGCAGTTTGGGCAGGGTGAACACTGAAGCTTTCTTT. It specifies CASSLGRVNTEAFF.

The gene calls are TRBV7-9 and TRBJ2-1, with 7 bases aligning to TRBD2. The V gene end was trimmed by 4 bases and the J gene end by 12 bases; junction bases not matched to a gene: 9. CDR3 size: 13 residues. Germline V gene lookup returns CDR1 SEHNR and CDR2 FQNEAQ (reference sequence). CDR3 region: CASSSSSGGGQFF. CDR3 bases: TGTGCCAGCAGCTCCTCCTCGGGGGGAGGGCAGTTCTTC. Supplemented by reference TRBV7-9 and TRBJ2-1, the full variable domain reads DTGVSQNPRHKITKRGQNVTFRCDPISEHNRLYWYRQTLGQGPEFLTYFQNEAQLEKSRLLSDRFSAERPKGSFSTLEIQRTEQGDSAMYLCASSSSSGGGQFFGPGTRLTVL.

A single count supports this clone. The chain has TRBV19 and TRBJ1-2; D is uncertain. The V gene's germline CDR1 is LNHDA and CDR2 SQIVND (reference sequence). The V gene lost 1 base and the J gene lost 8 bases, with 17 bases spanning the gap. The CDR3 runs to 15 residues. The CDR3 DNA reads TGTGCCAGTAGTATAGGGCTCTTCATCAGCGGGGGCTACACCTTC. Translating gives CASSIGLFISGGYTF.

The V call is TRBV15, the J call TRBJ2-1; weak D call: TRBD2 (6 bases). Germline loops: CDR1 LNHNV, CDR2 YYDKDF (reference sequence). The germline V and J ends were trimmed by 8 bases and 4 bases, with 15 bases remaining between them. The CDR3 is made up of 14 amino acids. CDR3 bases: TGTGCCACCGAGGACGGGAGATATTACAATGAGCAGTTCTTC. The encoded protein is CATEDGRYYNEQFF. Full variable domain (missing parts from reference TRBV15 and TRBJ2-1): DAMVIQNPRYQVTQFGKPVTLSCSQTLNHNVMYWYQQKSSQAPKLLFHYYDKDFNNEADTPDNFQSRRPNTSFCFLDIRSPGLGDTAMYLCATEDGRYYNEQFFGPGTRLTVL.

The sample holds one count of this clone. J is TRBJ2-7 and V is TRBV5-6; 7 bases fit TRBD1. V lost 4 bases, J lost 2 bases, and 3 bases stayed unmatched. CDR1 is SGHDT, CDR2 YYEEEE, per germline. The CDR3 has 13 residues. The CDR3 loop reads CASSKDRAYEQYF. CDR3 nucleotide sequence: TGTGCCAGCAGCAAAGACAGGGCCTACGAGCAGTACTTC.

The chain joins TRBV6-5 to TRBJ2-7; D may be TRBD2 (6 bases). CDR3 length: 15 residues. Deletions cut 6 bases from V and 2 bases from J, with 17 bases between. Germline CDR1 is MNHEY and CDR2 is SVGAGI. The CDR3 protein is CASSRRDFSTYEQYF. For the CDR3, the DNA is TGTGCCAGCAGCCGCCGGGACTTCTCAACCTACGAGCAGTACTTC.

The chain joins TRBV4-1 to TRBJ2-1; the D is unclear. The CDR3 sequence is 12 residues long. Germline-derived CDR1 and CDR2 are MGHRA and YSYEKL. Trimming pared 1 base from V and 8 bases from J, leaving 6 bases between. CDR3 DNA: TGCGCCAGCAGCCAAGTAGCTTATGAGCAGTTCTTC. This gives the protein CASSQVAYEQFF.

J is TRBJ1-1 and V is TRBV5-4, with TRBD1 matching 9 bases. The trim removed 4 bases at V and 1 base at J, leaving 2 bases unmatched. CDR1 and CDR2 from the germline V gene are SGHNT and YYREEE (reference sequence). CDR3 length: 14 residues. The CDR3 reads CASSTGQGNTEAFF. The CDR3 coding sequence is TGTGCCAGCAGCACGGGACAGGGGAACACTGAAGCTTTCTTT.

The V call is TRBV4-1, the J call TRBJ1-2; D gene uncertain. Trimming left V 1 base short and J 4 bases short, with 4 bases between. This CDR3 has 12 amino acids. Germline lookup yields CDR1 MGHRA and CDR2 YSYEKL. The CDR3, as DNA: TGCGCCAGCAGCCAAGGAGTCTATGGCTACACCTTC. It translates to CASSQGVYGYTF.